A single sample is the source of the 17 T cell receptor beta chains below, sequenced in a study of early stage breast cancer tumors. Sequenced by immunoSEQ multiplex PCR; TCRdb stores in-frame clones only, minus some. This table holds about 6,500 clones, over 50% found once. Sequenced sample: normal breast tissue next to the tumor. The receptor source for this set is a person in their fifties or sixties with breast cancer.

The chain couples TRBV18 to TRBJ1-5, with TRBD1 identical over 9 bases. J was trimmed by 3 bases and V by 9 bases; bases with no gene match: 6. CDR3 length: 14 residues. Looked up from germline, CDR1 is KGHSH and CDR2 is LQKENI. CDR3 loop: CASSDRGFNQPQHF. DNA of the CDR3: TGTGCCAGTTCGGACAGGGGCTTCAATCAGCCCCAGCATTTT.

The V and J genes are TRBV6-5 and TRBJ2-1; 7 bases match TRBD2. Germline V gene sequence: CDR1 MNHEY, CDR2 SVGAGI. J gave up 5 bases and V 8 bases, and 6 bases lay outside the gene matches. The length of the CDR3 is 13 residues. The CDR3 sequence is CASVGTIDNEQFF. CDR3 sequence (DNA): TGTGCCAGCGTCGGGACTATTGACAATGAGCAGTTCTTC.

The CDR3 protein is CATSRDDTAGDFYEQFF. CDR3 in DNA: TGTGCCACCAGCAGAGATGATACGGCGGGAGACTTCTATGAGCAGTTCTTC. The chain joins TRBV15 to TRBJ2-1, with 7 nucleotides matching TRBD2. The CDR3 contains 17 residues. Germline values: CDR1 LNHNV, CDR2 YYDKDF (reference sequence). V dropped 0 bases and J dropped 8; count of bases not matched to a gene: 13.

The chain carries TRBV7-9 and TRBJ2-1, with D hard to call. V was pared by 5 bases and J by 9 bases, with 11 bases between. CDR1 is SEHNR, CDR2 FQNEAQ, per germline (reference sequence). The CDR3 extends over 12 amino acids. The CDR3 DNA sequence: TGTGCCAGCAGCCTCGAACGAGGTGAGCAGTTCTTC. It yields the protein CASSLERGEQFF.

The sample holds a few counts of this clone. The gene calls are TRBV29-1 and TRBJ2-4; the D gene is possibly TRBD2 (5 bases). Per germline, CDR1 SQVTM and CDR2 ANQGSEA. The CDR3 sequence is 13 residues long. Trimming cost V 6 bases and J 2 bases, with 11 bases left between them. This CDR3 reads CSVSRDTKNIQYF. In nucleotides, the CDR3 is TGCAGCGTCTCCCGGGATACCAAAAACATTCAGTACTTC.

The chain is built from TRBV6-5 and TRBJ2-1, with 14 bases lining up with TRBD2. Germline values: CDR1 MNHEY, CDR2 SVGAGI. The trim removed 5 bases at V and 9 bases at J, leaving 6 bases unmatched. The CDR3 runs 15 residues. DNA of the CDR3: TGTGCCAGCAGTGGACTAGCGGGAGGTTTCGTTGAGCAGTTCTTC. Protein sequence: CASSGLAGGFVEQFF.

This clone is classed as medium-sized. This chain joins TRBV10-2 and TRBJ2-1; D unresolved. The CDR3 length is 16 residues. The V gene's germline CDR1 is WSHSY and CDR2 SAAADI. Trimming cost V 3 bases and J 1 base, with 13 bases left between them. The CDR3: CASSEGLGSSYNEQFF. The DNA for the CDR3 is TGCGCCAGCAGTGAAGGGTTAGGGTCGTCCTACAATGAGCAGTTCTTC.

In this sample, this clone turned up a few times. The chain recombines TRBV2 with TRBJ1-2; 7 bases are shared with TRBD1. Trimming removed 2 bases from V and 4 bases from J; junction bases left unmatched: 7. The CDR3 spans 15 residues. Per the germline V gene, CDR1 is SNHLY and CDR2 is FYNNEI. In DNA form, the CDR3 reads TGTGCCAGCAGTGAAAGGCAGGGGGTGATCTATGGCTACACCTTC. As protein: CASSERQGVIYGYTF. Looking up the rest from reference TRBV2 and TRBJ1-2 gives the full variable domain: EPEVTQTPSHQVTQMGQEVILRCVPISNHLYFYWYRQILGQKVEFLVSFYNNEISEKSEIFDDQFSVERPDGSNFTLKIRSTKLEDSAMYFCASSERQGVIYGYTFGSGTRLTVV.

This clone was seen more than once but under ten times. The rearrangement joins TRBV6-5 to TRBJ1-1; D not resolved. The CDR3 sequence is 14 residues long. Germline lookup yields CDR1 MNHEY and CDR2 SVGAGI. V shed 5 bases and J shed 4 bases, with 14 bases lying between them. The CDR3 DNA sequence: TGTGCCAGCAGTCCCGGCCCTCTGGGCACTGAAGCTTTCTTT. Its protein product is CASSPGPLGTEAFF.

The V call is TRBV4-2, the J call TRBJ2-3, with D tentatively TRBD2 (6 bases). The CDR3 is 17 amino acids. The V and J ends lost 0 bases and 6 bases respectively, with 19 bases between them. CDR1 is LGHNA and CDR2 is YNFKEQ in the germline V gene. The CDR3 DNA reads TGTGCCAGCAGCCAAGATTGGGGGGACGGGTGGGTTGATACGCAGTATTTT. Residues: CASSQDWGDGWVDTQYF.

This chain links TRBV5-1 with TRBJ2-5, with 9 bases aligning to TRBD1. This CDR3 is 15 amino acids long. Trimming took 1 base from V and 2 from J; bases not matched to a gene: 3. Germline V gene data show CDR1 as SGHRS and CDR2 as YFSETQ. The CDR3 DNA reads TGCGCCAGCAGCTTGACAGGGGGCGGGCAAGAGACCCAGTACTTC. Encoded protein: CASSLTGGGQETQYF.

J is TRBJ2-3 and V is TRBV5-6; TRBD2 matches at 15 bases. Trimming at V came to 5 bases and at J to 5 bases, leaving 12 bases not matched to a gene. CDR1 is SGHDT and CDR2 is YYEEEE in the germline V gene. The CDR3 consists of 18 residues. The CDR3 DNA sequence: TGTGCCAGCAGTCATCCCGGACTAGCGGGAGGGCCCGGAGATACGCAGTATTTT. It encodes CASSHPGLAGGPGDTQYF. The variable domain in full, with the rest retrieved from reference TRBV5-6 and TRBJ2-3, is DAGVTQSPTHLIKTRGQQVTLRCSPKSGHDTVSWYQQALGQGPQFIFQYYEEEERQRGNFPDRFSGHQFPNYSSELNVNALLLGDSALYLCASSHPGLAGGPGDTQYFGPGTRLTVL.

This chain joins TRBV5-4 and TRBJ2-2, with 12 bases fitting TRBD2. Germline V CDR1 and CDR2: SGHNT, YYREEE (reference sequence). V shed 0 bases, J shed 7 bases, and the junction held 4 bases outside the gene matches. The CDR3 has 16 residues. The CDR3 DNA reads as TGTGCCAGCAGCTTGGGACTAGCGGGAGTTAGCGGGGAGCTGTTTTTT. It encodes CASSLGLAGVSGELFF. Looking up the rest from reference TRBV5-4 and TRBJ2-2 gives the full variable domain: ETGVTQSPTHLIKTRGQQVTLRCSSQSGHNTVSWYQQALGQGPQFIFQYYREEENGRGNFPPRFSGLQFPNYSSELNVNALELDDSALYLCASSLGLAGVSGELFFGEGSRLTVL.

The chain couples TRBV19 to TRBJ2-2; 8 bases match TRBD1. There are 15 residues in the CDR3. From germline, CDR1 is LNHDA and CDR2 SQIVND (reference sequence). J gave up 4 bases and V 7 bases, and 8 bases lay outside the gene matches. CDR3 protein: CASTFGDRSTGELFF. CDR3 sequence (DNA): TGTGCCAGTACCTTCGGGGACAGGAGCACCGGGGAGCTGTTTTTT.

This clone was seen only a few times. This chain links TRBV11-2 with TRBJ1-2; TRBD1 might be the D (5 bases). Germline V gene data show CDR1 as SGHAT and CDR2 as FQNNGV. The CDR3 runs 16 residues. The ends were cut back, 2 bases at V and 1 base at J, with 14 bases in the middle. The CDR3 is CASSLRGTTLNYGYTF. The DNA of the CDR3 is TGTGCCAGCAGCTTAAGAGGGACGACCCTTAACTATGGCTACACCTTC.

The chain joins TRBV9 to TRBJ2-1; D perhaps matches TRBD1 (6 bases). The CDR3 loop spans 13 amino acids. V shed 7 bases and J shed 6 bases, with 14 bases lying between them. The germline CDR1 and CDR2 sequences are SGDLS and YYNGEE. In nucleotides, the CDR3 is TGTGCCAGCGGTACTGACAGGCGCAATGAGCAGTTCTTC. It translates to CASGTDRRNEQFF.

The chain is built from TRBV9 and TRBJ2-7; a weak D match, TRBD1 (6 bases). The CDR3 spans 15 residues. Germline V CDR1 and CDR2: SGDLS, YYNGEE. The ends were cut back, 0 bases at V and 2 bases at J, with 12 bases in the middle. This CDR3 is CASSVAQGWAYEQYF. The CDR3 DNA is TGTGCCAGCAGCGTAGCACAGGGATGGGCCTACGAGCAGTACTTC.